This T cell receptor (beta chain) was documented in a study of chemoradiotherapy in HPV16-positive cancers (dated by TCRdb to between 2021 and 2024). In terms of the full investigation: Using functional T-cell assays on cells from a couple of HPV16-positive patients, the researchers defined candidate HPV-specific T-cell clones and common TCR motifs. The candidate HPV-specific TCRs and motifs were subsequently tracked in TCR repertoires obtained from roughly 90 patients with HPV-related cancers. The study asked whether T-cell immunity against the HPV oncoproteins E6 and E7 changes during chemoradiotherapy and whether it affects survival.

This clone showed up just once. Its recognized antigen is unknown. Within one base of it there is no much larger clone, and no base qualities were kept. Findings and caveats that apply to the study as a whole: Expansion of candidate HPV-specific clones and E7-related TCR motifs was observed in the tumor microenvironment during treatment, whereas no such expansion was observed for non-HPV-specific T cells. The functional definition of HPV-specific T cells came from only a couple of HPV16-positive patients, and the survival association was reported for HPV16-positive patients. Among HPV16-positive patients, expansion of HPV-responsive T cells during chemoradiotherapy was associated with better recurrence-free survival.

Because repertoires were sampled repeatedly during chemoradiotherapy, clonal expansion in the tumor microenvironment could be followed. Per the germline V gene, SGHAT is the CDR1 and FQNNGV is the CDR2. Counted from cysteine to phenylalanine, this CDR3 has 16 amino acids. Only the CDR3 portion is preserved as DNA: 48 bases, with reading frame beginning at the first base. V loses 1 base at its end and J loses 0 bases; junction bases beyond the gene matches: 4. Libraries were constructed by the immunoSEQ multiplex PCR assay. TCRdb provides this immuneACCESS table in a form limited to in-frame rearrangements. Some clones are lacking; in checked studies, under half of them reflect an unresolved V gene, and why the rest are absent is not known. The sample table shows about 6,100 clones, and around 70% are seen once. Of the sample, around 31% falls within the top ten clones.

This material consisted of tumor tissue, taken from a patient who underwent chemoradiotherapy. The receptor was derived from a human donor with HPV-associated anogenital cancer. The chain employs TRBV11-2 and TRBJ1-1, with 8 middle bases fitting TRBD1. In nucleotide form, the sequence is TGTGCCAGCAGCTTAGGAATACAGGGGGTGAACACTGAAGCTTTCTTT. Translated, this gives CASSLGIQGVNTEAFF.